This T cell receptor beta chain appears in the sequencing data of a study of long-term antiretroviral therapy in people with HIV. The assay used was immunoSEQ (version v3.0), run at survey level. Method: immunoSEQ multiplex PCR; TCRdb's copy keeps in-frame clones and lacks some. The data show 25,000 to 35,000 clones, roughly three quarters seen once. 1-10 million cryopreserved PBMC were held in samples before DNA extraction. The ends were cut back, 4 bases at V and 8 bases at J, with 15 bases in the middle. This CDR3 has 14 residues. Germline loops: CDR1 SEHNR, CDR2 FQNEAQ (reference sequence). Findings and limits, study-wide: The study found that diversity rose after ART but stayed below transplant donor controls. CDR3 length ranges were narrower in HIV repertoires than in controls.

Details on this clone: Its target is not known.

This sample comprised unsorted PBMCs, obtained 3.1 years after starting antiretroviral therapy. The clonotype was recovered from a woman aged 50 to 60 with HIV. V is TRBV7-9 and J is TRBJ1-3, with D possibly TRBD1 on 6 matching bases. CDR3 in DNA: TGTGCCAGCAGCTACAGGGTGGCTCGGGACACCATATATTTT. Protein: CASSYRVARDTIYF.